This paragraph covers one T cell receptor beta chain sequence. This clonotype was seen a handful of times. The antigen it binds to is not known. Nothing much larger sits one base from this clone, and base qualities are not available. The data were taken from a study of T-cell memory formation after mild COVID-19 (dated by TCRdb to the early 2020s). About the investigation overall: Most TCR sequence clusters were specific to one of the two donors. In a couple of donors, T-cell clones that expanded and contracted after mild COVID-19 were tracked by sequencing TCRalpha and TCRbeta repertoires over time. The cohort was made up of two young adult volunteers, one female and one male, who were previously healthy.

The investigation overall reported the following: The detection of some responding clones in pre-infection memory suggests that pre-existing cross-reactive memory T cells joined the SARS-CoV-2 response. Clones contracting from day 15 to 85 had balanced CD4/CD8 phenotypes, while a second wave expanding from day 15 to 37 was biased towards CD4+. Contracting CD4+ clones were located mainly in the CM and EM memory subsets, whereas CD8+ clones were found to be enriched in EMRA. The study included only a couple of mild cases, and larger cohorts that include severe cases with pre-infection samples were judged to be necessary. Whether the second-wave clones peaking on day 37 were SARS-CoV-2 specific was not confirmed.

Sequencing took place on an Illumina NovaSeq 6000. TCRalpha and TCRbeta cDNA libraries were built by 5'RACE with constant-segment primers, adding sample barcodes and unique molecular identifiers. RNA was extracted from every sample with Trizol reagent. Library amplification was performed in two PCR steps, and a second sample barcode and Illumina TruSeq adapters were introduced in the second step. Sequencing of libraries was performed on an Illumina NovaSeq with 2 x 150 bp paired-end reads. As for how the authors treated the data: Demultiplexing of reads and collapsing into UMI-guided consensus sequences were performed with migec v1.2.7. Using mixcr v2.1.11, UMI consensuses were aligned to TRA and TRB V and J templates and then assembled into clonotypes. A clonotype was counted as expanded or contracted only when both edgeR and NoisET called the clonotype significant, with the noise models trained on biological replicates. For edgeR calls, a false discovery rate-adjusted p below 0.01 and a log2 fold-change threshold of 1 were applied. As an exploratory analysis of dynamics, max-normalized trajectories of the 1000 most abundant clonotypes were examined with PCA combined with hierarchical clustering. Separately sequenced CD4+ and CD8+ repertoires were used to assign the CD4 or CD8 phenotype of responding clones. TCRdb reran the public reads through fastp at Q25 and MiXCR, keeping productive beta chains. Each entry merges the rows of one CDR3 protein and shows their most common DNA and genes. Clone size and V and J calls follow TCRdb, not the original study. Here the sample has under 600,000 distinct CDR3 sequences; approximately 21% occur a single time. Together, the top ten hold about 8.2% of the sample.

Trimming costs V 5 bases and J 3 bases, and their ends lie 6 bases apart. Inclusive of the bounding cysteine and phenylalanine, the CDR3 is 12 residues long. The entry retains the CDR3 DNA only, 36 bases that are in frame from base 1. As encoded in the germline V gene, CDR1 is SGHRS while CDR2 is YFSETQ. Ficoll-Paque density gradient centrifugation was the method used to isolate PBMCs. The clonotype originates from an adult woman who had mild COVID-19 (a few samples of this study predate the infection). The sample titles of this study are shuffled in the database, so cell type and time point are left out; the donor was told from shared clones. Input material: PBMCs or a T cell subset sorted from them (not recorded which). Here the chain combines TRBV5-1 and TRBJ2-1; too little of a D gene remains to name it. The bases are TGCGCCAGCAGACAGAACTACAATGAGCAGTTCTTC. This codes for CASRQNYNEQFF.